These 8 T cell receptor beta chains were all obtained from the same sample, sequenced in a study of T cells in Graves' hyperthyroidism and ophthalmopathy. RNA transcripts yielded amplified TCR beta CDR3 regions. The TCR CDR3 first-round RT-PCR relied on the HTBI primer set. MiXCR was run by TCRdb on the multiplex PCR reads, yielding one entry per CDR3 protein. This sample carries about 590,000 distinct CDR3 sequences, less than 20% of them seen once, and the ten largest clones take under 8%. The sample taken for sequencing was blood. The receptors originated from a woman aged 25-40 years with Graves' hyperthyroidism.

This chain uses TRBV10-2 with TRBJ2-3, with D possibly TRBD2 on 5 matching bases. Germline V gives CDR1 WSHSY, CDR2 SAAADI. The CDR3 contains 14 residues. V gave up 1 base and J gave up 3 bases, with 8 bases separating them. The CDR3 reads CASSEWRGTDTQYF. CDR3 DNA: TGCGCCAGCAGTGAGTGGAGAGGGACAGATACGCAGTATTTT.

Concerning this clonotype: This may be a read error: a much more frequent sequence differs by one nucleotide. This rearrangement joins TRBV3-1 to TRBJ2-1, with TRBD2 matching 12 bases. Germline assignment: CDR1 LGHDT and CDR2 YNNKEL (reference sequence). This CDR3 comprises 16 residues. The CDR3 nucleotides read TGTGTCAGCAGCTTCGGACTAGCGGGATTATACAATGAGCAGTTCTTC. It is translated as CVSSFGLAGLYNEQFF.

The chain combines TRBV19 with TRBJ2-1; 7 nucleotides line up with TRBD2. The CDR3 has 15 residues. After removal of 4 bases from V and 7 bases from J, the junction contained 10 bases not matched to a gene. CDR1 and CDR2 from the germline V gene are LNHDA and SQIVND (reference sequence). CDR3 in amino acids: CASSTDGRGVNEQFF. CDR3 DNA: TGTGCCAGTAGTACAGACGGACGGGGGGTAAATGAGCAGTTCTTC. The variable domain in full, with the rest retrieved from reference TRBV19 and TRBJ2-1, is DGGITQSPKYLFRKEGQNVTLSCEQNLNHDAMYWYRQDPGQGLRLIYYSQIVNDFQKGDIAEGYSVSREKKESFPLTVTSAQKNPTAFYLCASSTDGRGVNEQFFGPGTRLTVL.

The sample holds many counts of this clonotype. This chain connects TRBV18 to TRBJ2-3; TRBD2 is a possible D gene (6 bases). The V end was cut by 1 base, the J end by 2 bases, with 13 bases between. The germline gives CDR1 KGHSH, CDR2 LQKENI. There are 16 residues in the CDR3. CDR3 protein: CASSPQWGRNTDTQYF. CDR3 DNA: TGTGCCAGCTCACCACAATGGGGGAGGAACACAGATACGCAGTATTTT.

V gene TRBV7-2 combines with J gene TRBJ1-2; D remains ambiguous. Per germline, CDR1 SGHTA and CDR2 FQGNSA. This CDR3 contains 15 residues. Trimming took 0 bases from V and 0 from J, leaving 8 bases between them. The DNA of the CDR3 is TGTGCCAGCAGCTTAGCCACAGCTACTAACTATGGCTACACCTTC. Translation gives CASSLATATNYGYTF.

The V call is TRBV27, the J call TRBJ1-5, with 7 bases identical to TRBD1. The CDR3 is 14 amino acids. CDR1 MNHEY and CDR2 SMNVEV come from the germline V gene (reference sequence). Trimming at V came to 5 bases and at J to 11 bases, leaving 12 bases not matched to a gene. CDR3 nucleotides: TGTGCCAGCAGTGACACAGGGGCCTCAGGGACCCAGCATTTT. Protein product: CASSDTGASGTQHF.

This sequence joins TRBV7-8 and TRBJ2-2; the D gene is possibly TRBD1 (6 bases). CDR3 length: 17 residues. V shed 2 bases and J shed 4 bases, with 17 bases lying between them. Germline V lookup: CDR1 SGHVS, CDR2 FQNEAQ. CDR3 protein: CASSLLDSGSVTGELFF. For the CDR3, the DNA is TGTGCCAGCAGCTTATTGGACAGTGGTTCCGTCACCGGGGAGCTGTTTTTT.

Remarks on this clonotype: Being one base from a much bigger clone, this may be a read error. The rearrangement uses TRBV3-1 and TRBJ2-1; 10 bases match TRBD2. The CDR3 sequence is 17 residues long. CDR1 LGHDT and CDR2 YNNKEL come from the germline V gene (reference sequence). The CDR3 sequence: CASSQYSSGSPYSEQFF. For the CDR3, the DNA is TGTGCCAGCAGCCAATACTCTAGCGGGAGCCCCTACAGTGAGCAGTTCTTC.